This T cell receptor beta chain was identified during a study of regulatory T cells in long-lasting Graves disease listed by TCRdb under 2021. Looking at the study overall: Newly diagnosed Graves' disease patients had taken antithyroid drugs for less than 3 months. Persistent Graves' disease patients were compared with newly diagnosed Graves' disease patients by peripheral blood TCR sequencing and RNA sequencing. The study took place in China and was registered as a clinical trial. A total of around 35 samples were covered by TCR sequencing, comprising approximately 13 persistent and 20 or so newly diagnosed Graves' disease patients. Paper-wide results and their limitations: The authors noted that the small sample size was a limitation that may lower accuracy. Sequencing and analysis were restricted to the TCR beta chain. More public clonotypes were shared among persistent patients (roughly 2,900) than among newly diagnosed patients (more than 950). Persistent disease showed preferential use of TRBV28, TRBJ1-2 and TRBJ2-5, whereas newly diagnosed disease favored TRBV20-1 and TRBJ2-1. Compared with newly diagnosed patients, patients with persistent Graves' disease had lower TCR Shannon entropy and fewer highly expanded clones, which suggests clonal expansion. Peripheral blood alone was examined, since thyroid tissue, which constituted the primary lesion, could not be accessed.

From a lookup of the germline V gene, CDR1 and CDR2 are KGHSH and LQKENI. The CDR3 holds 15 amino acids from the cysteine to the phenylalanine. The CDR3 DNA has 45 bases and is translated from base 1. A distance of 10 bases separates the germline ends of V and J, which lose 2 bases and 0 bases respectively. The library was prepared using multiplex PCR. TCRdb records Illumina HiSeq 4000 as the sequencer. CDR3 regions were amplified by Arm-PCR with iRepertoire HTBI primers to construct TCR beta libraries. PCR products were gel purified before sequencing. The study's processing was this. A total of 62 TRBV and 14 TRBJ segments were identified across samples and were used for gene usage analysis of CDR3 amino acid clonotypes. COPE and FqMerger were used to merge the filtered high-quality paired reads into contigs. BLAST was used to align contigs to IMGT TRBV, TRBD and TRBJ reference genes, with CDR3 defined following IMGT. Highly expanded clones were defined as clonotypes with a frequency above 0.1%. Shannon entropy was used to measure repertoire diversity, and the Gini coefficient was used to measure V-J evenness. A clonotype was considered public if more than one individual shared it. TCRdb reprocessed the public reads (quality trimming at Q25 with fastp, clone calling with MiXCR) and kept in-frame beta chains. CDR3 protein sequences are deduplicated, and each keeps its most common genes and DNA. None of the V and J calls come from the authors' own analysis; TCRdb made them. This sample gives approximately 350,000 distinct CDR3 sequences in total; 16% of them show up just once. The leading ten clones occupy about 27% of the sample.

This clonotype was observed many times. The target of this receptor is not known. No much larger clonotype is one base removed from it; base qualities were not supplied. What this sample's time point label stands for: newly diagnosed GD, antithyroid drugs for less than 3 months. For both TCR sequencing and RNA sequencing, RNA was extracted from PBMCs using TRIzol. The diagnosis of Graves' disease followed American Thyroid Association guidelines. Patients for the study were recruited at an endocrinology department in Xi'an, China. Each patient gave roughly 8.4 milliliters of peripheral blood, collected in an EDTA anticoagulant tube. Ficoll Paque Plus density gradient separation was used to isolate PBMCs, and no further T cell sorting was performed. An Agilent 2100 Bioanalyzer and agarose gel were used to assess RNA quality, and a NanoDrop 2000 was used to measure RNA concentration. Separately, the same data were catalogued under a study of T cells in Graves' hyperthyroidism and ophthalmopathy. As the second publication notes: A patient counted as having stable Graves' hyperthyroidism if no progression to ophthalmopathy occurred over 18 months of follow-up. Hyperthyroidism patients were newly diagnosed, had a disease duration of under 2 months, and were aged 18 to 65 years. Patients with uncontrolled infections, other autoimmune diseases, pregnancy or lactation were excluded. Diagnoses were based on clinical symptoms, serum thyroxine and TRAb, thyroid ultrasound and orbital computed tomography. A first-round RT-PCR of the TCR CDR3 used the HTBI primer set with the Qiagen OneStep RT-PCR kit. Blood samples also contained most of the expanded thyroid clonotypes (frequency above 0.001), which suggests that blood repertoires may reflect thyroid immune responses. In cross-validation, a model built on a 13 V-J signature told ophthalmopathy apart from stable hyperthyroidism with approximately 91% sensitivity and around 83% specificity, and in testing the same model reached 80%/75%. During validation, the model predicted progression to ophthalmopathy a median of around 7 months ahead of onset, with almost 71% sensitivity and almost 75% specificity. To identify distinguishing TCR V-J signatures, a discovery cohort of 100 patients was used, comprising fewer than 45 with Graves' ophthalmopathy and around 57 with stable Graves' hyperthyroidism. An independent validation cohort of some 18 hyperthyroidism patients and approximately 17 patients who later progressed to ophthalmopathy tested prospective prediction of ophthalmopathy. For training and testing, the 100 or so patients in the discovery cohort were randomly divided in a 7:3 ratio. In roughly six Graves' hyperthyroidism patients, the study also compared T-cell repertoires from thyroid tissue with T-cell repertoires from blood. Following sampling, methimazole starting at 30 mg daily was given to hyperthyroidism patients, and high-dose intravenous methylprednisolone was given to ophthalmopathy patients. A second multiplex PCR round built the libraries, followed by size selection and purification. The libraries were sequenced on an Illumina HiSeq2000 using paired-end 100 bp reads. Raw data were processed with SOAPnuke, discarding reads with adapters, uncalled bases, mean Phred below 15, or no exact constant-primer or identifier match. COPE v1.2.5 was used to merge the high-quality paired reads, and each unique nucleotide sequence was defined as a clonotype. MiTCR v1.1 was used to align clonotypes to the IMGT TRBV, TRBD and TRBJ reference segments. Analysis was restricted to V-J combinations with a frequency above 0.0001, which covered 98% to 99.2% of repertoires. A TCS score was defined as the ratio of F50 (clonal expansion) to E x V (chaos), with BLOSUM62-based TCRdist applied between CDR3 peptides within each V-J. Welch's t-statistics and random forest reduced around 550 V-J features to some 14, which were used in a naive Bayes classifier (R e1071). No statistical method was used to set the sample size in advance, and investigators knew the group allocation. TCR Vbeta CDR3 sequencing of 120 to 150 peripheral blood samples (about 45 ophthalmopathy, 75 to 80 hyperthyroidism and approximately 17 progressor patients) is reported in the paper.

Here the chain combines TRBV18 and TRBJ1-1, with no D gene named confidently. The sequencing here drew on peripheral blood mononuclear cells (PBMCs), taken at new diagnosis, from a patient treated with antithyroid drugs. This receptor was identified in a man aged 40-55 years with Graves disease. Donor details come from another sample of the same person, matched by shared clones. CDR3 sequence: CASSPVMSMNTEAFF. The bases are TGTGCCAGCTCACCAGTTATGTCCATGAACACTGAAGCTTTCTTT.